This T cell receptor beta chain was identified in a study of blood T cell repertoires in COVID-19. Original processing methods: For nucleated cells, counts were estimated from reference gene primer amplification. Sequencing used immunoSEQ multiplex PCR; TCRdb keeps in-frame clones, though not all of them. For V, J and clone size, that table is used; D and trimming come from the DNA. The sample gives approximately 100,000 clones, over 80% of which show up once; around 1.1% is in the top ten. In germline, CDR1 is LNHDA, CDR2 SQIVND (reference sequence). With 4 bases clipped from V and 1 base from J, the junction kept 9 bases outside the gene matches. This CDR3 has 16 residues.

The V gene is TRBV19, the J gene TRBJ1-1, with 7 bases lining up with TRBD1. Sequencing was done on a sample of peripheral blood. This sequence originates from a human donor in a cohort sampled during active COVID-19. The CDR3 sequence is CASSNRGDVGNTEAFF. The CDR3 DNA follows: TGTGCCAGTAGTAACAGGGGTGACGTGGGGAACACTGAAGCTTTCTTT.